The clone carrying this T cell receptor beta chain was seen a single time. Its antigen is undetermined. This sample stems from a study of shared clonotypes between healthy human individuals. Findings and limits, study-wide: Generally, naive subsets (rather than memory subsets) showed larger estimated richness. Few donors restricted represented genetic and exposure-history diversity. Only blood was sampled; tissue repertoires likely differ.

From CD4+ cells came CD45RA+ naive and CD45RA-negative memory subsets. Profiled with immunoSEQ multiplex PCR; TCRdb holds only in-frame clones, not every one. The repertoire has over 950,000 clones, approximately 75% of them found once; the top ten carry approximately 0.9%. V lost 1 base and J 2 bases, leaving 6 bases between the germline ends. This CDR3 is built from 13 residues. Per the germline V gene, CDR1 is KGHSH and CDR2 is LQKENI. Sequenced: memory CD4+ T cells from PBMCs. Stated subset: CD45RA-negative fraction. The chain uses TRBV18 and TRBJ2-7; no clear D. The origin of this receptor is a man younger than 35 in good health. Some clones in this sample may be carry-over from other donors' samples. CDR3 coding DNA: TGTGCCAGCTCACCACGCACAACCTACGAGCAGTACTTC. This gives the protein CASSPRTTYEQYF.